These 12 T cell receptor beta chains share one sample of origin, sequenced in a study of CD8 T cells in ankylosing spondylitis. One entry per CDR3 protein, called by TCRdb with MiXCR from the 5' RACE reads. The sample records around 340,000 distinct CDR3 sequences, approximately 15% being singletons. The sample comprised blood, either unsorted or a sorted T cell fraction (not recorded which). The receptor set was obtained from a male donor with ankylosing spondylitis or in good health (not recorded which).

J is TRBJ1-5 and V is TRBV30; possibly TRBD1 for D (5 bases). The germline V and J ends were trimmed by 4 bases and 4 bases, with 14 bases remaining between them. CDR3 length equals 14 residues. Germline loops: CDR1 GTSNPN, CDR2 SVGIG (reference sequence). CDR3: CAWKERGDNQPQHF. The CDR3, as DNA: TGTGCCTGGAAGGAGCGAGGGGATAATCAGCCCCAGCATTTT.

This clonotype has more than one count but fewer than ten. The chain has TRBV12-5 and TRBJ2-3; 7 bases are shared with TRBD1. Germline CDR1 LGHNT, CDR2 FRNRAP. With 5 bases clipped from V and 3 bases from J, the junction kept 2 bases outside the gene matches. The CDR3 contains 13 residues. This CDR3 reads CASGLTGTDTQYF. CDR3 sequence (DNA): TGTGCTAGTGGTCTGACAGGGACAGATACGCAGTATTTT. The complete variable domain, with remaining parts taken from reference TRBV12-5 and TRBJ2-3, reads DARVTQTPRHKVTEMGQEVTMRCQPILGHNTVFWYRQTMMQGLELLAYFRNRAPLDDSGMPKDRFSAEMPDATLATLKIQPSEPRDSAVYFCASGLTGTDTQYFGPGTRLTVL.

The chain employs TRBV10-2 and TRBJ2-2; 14 nucleotides match TRBD2. The germline V gene has CDR1 WSHSY and CDR2 SAAADI. Trimming cost V 8 bases and J 6 bases; bases outside gene matches: 8. This CDR3 region has 16 residues. DNA for the CDR3: TGCGCCAGCCGGGTGGGGGGACTAGCGGGAGCCGGGGAGCTGTTTTTT. Translating it yields CASRVGGLAGAGELFF.

This chain connects TRBV24-1 to TRBJ2-3, with D hard to call. Germline assignment: CDR1 KGHDR and CDR2 SFDVKD. The CDR3 sequence is 13 residues long. The V gene lost 5 bases and the J gene lost 4 bases, with 9 bases spanning the gap. CDR3 in DNA: TGTGCCACCAGTGGGGCCTCGGCAGATACGCAGTATTTT. Translating it yields CATSGASADTQYF.

There are a few counts of this clonotype. The rearrangement links TRBV11-2 to TRBJ2-7; no clear D. V was clipped by 5 bases and J by 2 bases, with 10 bases between them. Germline V gene lookup returns CDR1 SGHAT and CDR2 FQNNGV. The CDR3 totals 13 residues. The CDR3 here is CASSPTAPYEQYF. CDR3 bases: TGTGCCAGCAGCCCCACAGCCCCCTACGAGCAGTACTTC.

J is TRBJ2-2 and V is TRBV27, with 7 bases lining up with TRBD1. The CDR3 spans 16 residues. Germline V gene sequence: CDR1 MNHEY, CDR2 SMNVEV (reference sequence). V lost 6 bases and J lost 2; bases outside the gene matches: 9. CDR3 sequence (DNA): TGTGCCAGCAGACCCTTACAGGGGCCTAACACCGGGGAGCTGTTTTTT. Amino acid sequence: CASRPLQGPNTGELFF.

The chain has TRBV2 and TRBJ2-3; 8 nucleotides line up with TRBD2. The CDR3 spans 16 residues. After removal of 4 bases from V and 4 bases from J, the junction contained 10 bases not matched to a gene. The V gene's germline CDR1 is SNHLY and CDR2 FYNNEI. The CDR3 DNA reads TGTGCCAGCAGTGTTCTAGCGGGCGCTGGGGCAGATACGCAGTATTTT. It codes for CASSVLAGAGADTQYF.

This clonotype has just a few counts. The chain combines TRBV10-3 with TRBJ2-5; D is possibly TRBD1 (6 bases). The CDR3 contains 12 residues. Trimming cost V 10 bases and J 0 bases, with 9 bases left between them. Germline V gene data show CDR1 as ENHRY and CDR2 as SYGVKD. In nucleotides, the CDR3 is TGTGCCAGCCGGGACAACCAAGAGACCCAGTACTTC. It is translated as CASRDNQETQYF.

This clonotype has a handful of counts. This rearrangement joins TRBV5-1 to TRBJ2-2; 7 bases fit TRBD2. The J segment lost 4 bases and the V segment lost 0 bases, leaving 6 bases of the junction unmatched. Per the germline V gene, CDR1 is SGHRS and CDR2 is YFSETQ. CDR3 size: 16 residues. CDR3 region: CASSLEGGRSTGELFF. The CDR3 nucleotides are TGCGCCAGCAGCTTGGAAGGCGGGAGAAGCACCGGGGAGCTGTTTTTT.

The V and J genes are TRBV21-1 and TRBJ2-5; the D segment call TRBD2 is taken from the table without a DNA check. TRBV21-1 is classified as a pseudogene. The CDR3 spans 16 residues. Here the CDR3 DNA reads TGTGCCAGCAGCAGCCGGGACTTAATGTACCAAGAGACCCAGTACTTC. Its protein product is CASSSRDLMYQETQYF.

This clonotype was counted a few times. The chain has TRBV5-6 and TRBJ2-7; weak D call: TRBD1 (5 bases). The CDR3 consists of 14 residues. Between the trimmed V and J ends, which lost 5 bases and 0 bases, there was a span of 12 bases. Germline V CDR1 and CDR2: SGHDT, YYEEEE. The CDR3 sequence is CASRPWGSSYEQYF. The CDR3 DNA is TGTGCCAGCAGACCCTGGGGCAGCTCCTACGAGCAGTACTTC.

The sample holds a few counts of this clonotype. The rearrangement links TRBV12-3 or TRBV12-4 to TRBJ2-2, with TRBD1 as a possible D gene (6 bases). V lost 6 bases to trimming and J lost 0 bases, with 11 bases between them. The CDR3 loop spans 15 amino acids. CDR3 DNA sequence: TGTGCCAGCAGGGCCTGGGGGCCGAACACCGGGGAGCTGTTTTTT. Its translation: CASRAWGPNTGELFF.